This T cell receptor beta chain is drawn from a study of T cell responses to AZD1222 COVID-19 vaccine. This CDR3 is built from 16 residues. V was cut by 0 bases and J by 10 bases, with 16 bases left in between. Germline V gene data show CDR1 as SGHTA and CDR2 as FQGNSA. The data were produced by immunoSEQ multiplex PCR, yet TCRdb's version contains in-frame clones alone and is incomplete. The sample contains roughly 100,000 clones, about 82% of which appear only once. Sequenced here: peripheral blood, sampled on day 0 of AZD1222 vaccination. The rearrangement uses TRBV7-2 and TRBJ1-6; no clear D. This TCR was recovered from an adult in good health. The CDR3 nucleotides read TGTGCCAGCAGCTTAGCGCAGTCCGGGGTGGACTCACCCCTCCACTTT. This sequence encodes CASSLAQSGVDSPLHF.